Reported below is one T cell receptor (beta chain). Its antigen is unknown. Germline lookup yields CDR1 MNHEY and CDR2 SMNVEV (reference sequence). V dropped 0 bases and J dropped 0 bases, with 9 bases sitting between them. The CDR3 extends over 16 amino acids. The primer mix had 60 Vbeta and 13 Jbeta primers. Data came from immunoSEQ multiplex PCR; TCRdb stores just in-frame clones and leaves some out. This sample has around 190,000 clones; approximately 80% occur once, and the top ten carry approximately 2.9%. This sample is part of a study of cytomegalovirus exposure and HLA in healthy donors. General study findings and limits: Several top significant clusters appeared, in a later analysis, to be linked to common viral pathogens.

This sequence originates from a female donor in good health and CMV-seronegative. This chain connects TRBV27 to TRBJ2-1; a weak D match, TRBD2 (6 bases). The sequencing sample was made of PBMCs. The CDR3 spells CASSLSYGSSYNEQFF. In DNA form, the CDR3 reads TGTGCCAGCAGTTTATCGTACGGGAGCTCCTACAATGAGCAGTTCTTC.